The rows below give T cell receptor beta chains drawn from one sample of a study of cytomegalovirus exposure and HLA in healthy donors. The assay was immunoSEQ multiplex PCR, and TCRdb's table has in-frame clones only and misses some. The table lists 80,000 or so clones, approximately 95% of them singletons. The sequencing sample was made of PBMCs. These receptors were collected from a young woman in good health and CMV-seronegative. Both conserved end residues are part of each CDR3. The order of the fields is CDR3 protein, CDR3 DNA, clone size, D gene, J gene, V gene. A D gene is named only where the DNA matches it firmly. Only some rows state a clone size, as once, few, many or a class for expanded clones.

CDR3aa: CASSPRRAGPTDTQYF
CDR3nt: TGTGCCAGCAGCCCCCGGAGGGCGGGGCCCACAGATACGCAGTATTTT
abundance: -
d_gene: -
j_gene: TRBJ2-3
v_gene: TRBV7-8

CDR3aa: CASSQGISYNEQFF
CDR3nt: TGCGCCAGTTCACAGGGAATCTCCTACAATGAGCAGTTCTTC
abundance: -
d_gene: -
j_gene: TRBJ2-1
v_gene: TRBV10-1

CDR3aa: CASRRQVTDTQYF
CDR3nt: TGTGCCAGCAGAAGACAGGTGACAGATACGCAGTATTTT
abundance: -
d_gene: -
j_gene: TRBJ2-3
v_gene: TRBV11-2

CDR3aa: CASGLVGGAGETQYF
CDR3nt: TGTGCTAGTGGTTTGGTTGGGGGGGCGGGGGAGACCCAGTACTTC
abundance: -
d_gene: -
j_gene: TRBJ2-5
v_gene: TRBV12-5

CDR3aa: CASRQQNGGEKLFF
CDR3nt: TGTGCCAGCAGACAGCAAAATGGGGGGGAAAAACTGTTTTTT
abundance: -
d_gene: -
j_gene: TRBJ1-4
v_gene: TRBV6-1

CDR3aa: CASSQGDRGGGYTF
CDR3nt: TGCGCCAGCAGCCAGGGAGACAGGGGTGGCGGCTACACCTTC
abundance: -
d_gene: TRBD1
j_gene: TRBJ1-2
v_gene: TRBV4-1

CDR3aa: CASSLSLPEAFF
CDR3nt: TGTGCCAGCAGCTTATCCCTCCCTGAAGCTTTCTTT
abundance: -
d_gene: -
j_gene: TRBJ1-1
v_gene: TRBV7-9

CDR3aa: CASSLAGANTGELFF
CDR3nt: TGTGCCAGCAGTTTGGCGGGAGCCAACACCGGGGAGCTGTTTTTT
abundance: -
d_gene: TRBD2
j_gene: TRBJ2-2
v_gene: TRBV27

CDR3aa: CASSLGGGGNTGELFF
CDR3nt: TGTGCCAGCAGCTTGGGCGGGGGCGGGAACACCGGGGAGCTGTTTTTT
abundance: -
d_gene: -
j_gene: TRBJ2-2
v_gene: TRBV5-4

CDR3aa: CASSLIAREKLFF
CDR3nt: TGTGCCAGCAGTTTAATAGCCAGAGAAAAACTGTTTTTT
abundance: -
d_gene: -
j_gene: TRBJ1-4
v_gene: TRBV27

CDR3aa: CASSFLEETQYF
CDR3nt: TGTGCCAGTAGTTTTCTAGAAGAGACCCAGTACTTC
abundance: -
d_gene: -
j_gene: TRBJ2-5
v_gene: TRBV19

CDR3aa: CASSPKGTYNQPQHF
CDR3nt: TGTGCCAGCAGCCCAAAAGGGACTTATAATCAGCCCCAGCATTTT
abundance: -
d_gene: -
j_gene: TRBJ1-5
v_gene: TRBV5-5

CDR3aa: CASSYGLRHSDYGYTF
CDR3nt: TGTGCCAGCAGTTACGGACTGAGACACTCAGACTATGGCTACACCTTC
abundance: -
d_gene: -
j_gene: TRBJ1-2
v_gene: TRBV6-7

CDR3aa: CASTPGTGGEETQYF
CDR3nt: TGCGCCAGCACGCCGGGGACAGGGGGGGAAGAGACCCAGTACTTC
abundance: -
d_gene: TRBD1
j_gene: TRBJ2-5
v_gene: TRBV10-1

CDR3aa: CASSLNRGFTGELFF
CDR3nt: TGTGCCAGCAGCTTGAACAGGGGGTTTACCGGGGAGCTGTTTTTT
abundance: -
d_gene: TRBD1
j_gene: TRBJ2-2
v_gene: TRBV5-4

CDR3aa: CASSPPGQLNEKLFF
CDR3nt: TGCGCCAGCAGCCCGCCGGGACAGCTAAATGAAAAACTGTTTTTT
abundance: once
d_gene: TRBD1
j_gene: TRBJ1-4
v_gene: TRBV5-1

CDR3aa: CASSVDGRGYSPLHF
CDR3nt: TGTGCCAGCAGCGTAGACGGCAGGGGTTATTCACCCCTCCACTTT
abundance: -
d_gene: -
j_gene: TRBJ1-6
v_gene: TRBV9

CDR3aa: CASSLTLTNTEAFF
CDR3nt: TGTGCCAGCAGTTTGACTCTAACGAACACTGAAGCTTTCTTT
abundance: -
d_gene: -
j_gene: TRBJ1-1
v_gene: TRBV28

CDR3aa: CASSMSPGGSEQYF
CDR3nt: TGTGCCAGTAGTATGTCGCCTGGGGGGAGCGAGCAGTACTTC
abundance: -
d_gene: -
j_gene: TRBJ2-7
v_gene: TRBV19

CDR3aa: CASSSNRDRVFHNEQFF
CDR3nt: TGTGCCAGCAGTTCAAACCGGGACAGGGTTTTCCACAATGAGCAGTTCTTC
abundance: -
d_gene: TRBD1
j_gene: TRBJ2-1
v_gene: TRBV28

CDR3aa: CASSLEGYTGELFF
CDR3nt: TGTGCCAGCAGCCTGGAGGGTTACACCGGGGAGCTGTTTTTT
abundance: -
d_gene: -
j_gene: TRBJ2-2
v_gene: TRBV9

CDR3aa: CASSLGDRGLTEAFF
CDR3nt: TGTGCCAGCAGTTTAGGGGACAGGGGGCTCACTGAAGCTTTCTTT
abundance: -
d_gene: TRBD1
j_gene: TRBJ1-1
v_gene: TRBV25-1

CDR3aa: CASSLGSAGELFF
CDR3nt: TGTGCCAGCAGCCTGGGGTCGGCCGGGGAGCTGTTTTTT
abundance: -
d_gene: -
j_gene: TRBJ2-2
v_gene: TRBV5-6

CDR3aa: CASSVATVGGVSGNTIYF
CDR3nt: TGTGCCAGCAGCGTAGCTACGGTAGGGGGAGTCTCTGGAAACACCATATATTTT
abundance: -
d_gene: -
j_gene: TRBJ1-3
v_gene: TRBV9

CDR3aa: CAWSREAGQPQHF
CDR3nt: TGTGCCTGGAGCCGGGAAGCGGGACAGCCCCAGCATTTT
abundance: -
d_gene: -
j_gene: TRBJ1-5
v_gene: TRBV30

CDR3aa: CASIDPGLVSGEQFF
CDR3nt: TGTGCCAGCATCGATCCGGGACTAGTGTCCGGTGAGCAGTTCTTC
abundance: -
d_gene: TRBD2
j_gene: TRBJ2-1
v_gene: TRBV7-2

CDR3aa: CASSPWNGGNTEAFF
CDR3nt: TGTGCCAGCAGTCCCTGGAACGGGGGGAACACTGAAGCTTTCTTT
abundance: -
d_gene: -
j_gene: TRBJ1-1
v_gene: TRBV6-5

CDR3aa: CASSPPRFGDSNEKLFF
CDR3nt: TGTGCCAGCAGCCCTCCCCGATTTGGGGACAGTAATGAAAAACTGTTTTTT
abundance: -
d_gene: TRBD1
j_gene: TRBJ1-4
v_gene: TRBV7-9

CDR3aa: CASSSRDTYGYTF
CDR3nt: TGTGCCAGCAGCTCCCGGGACACGTATGGCTACACCTTC
abundance: -
d_gene: -
j_gene: TRBJ1-2
v_gene: TRBV6-5

CDR3aa: CASSDGTSGRQYF
CDR3nt: TGCGCCAGCAGCGATGGGACTAGCGGGAGGCAATACTTC
abundance: -
d_gene: TRBD2
j_gene: TRBJ2-7
v_gene: TRBV5-1

CDR3aa: CASTELSNTGELFF
CDR3nt: TGTGCCAGCACCGAGCTTTCCAACACCGGGGAGCTGTTTTTT
abundance: once
d_gene: -
j_gene: TRBJ2-2
v_gene: TRBV2

CDR3aa: CASNPSRARTEAFF
CDR3nt: TGTGCCAGCAATCCGAGCAGGGCGAGAACTGAAGCTTTCTTT
abundance: -
d_gene: -
j_gene: TRBJ1-1
v_gene: TRBV27

CDR3aa: CASSFRDRGTEQYF
CDR3nt: TGTGCCAGCAGTTTCCGGGACAGGGGGACCGAGCAGTACTTC
abundance: -
d_gene: TRBD1
j_gene: TRBJ2-7
v_gene: TRBV27

CDR3aa: CATRDRGNGMNTEAFF
CDR3nt: TGTGCCACGCGGGACAGGGGGAATGGCATGAACACTGAAGCTTTCTTT
abundance: -
d_gene: TRBD1
j_gene: TRBJ1-1
v_gene: TRBV19

CDR3aa: CSVETSPSSYNEQFF
CDR3nt: TGCAGCGTTGAAACTAGCCCCAGCTCCTACAATGAGCAGTTCTTC
abundance: -
d_gene: -
j_gene: TRBJ2-1
v_gene: TRBV29-1

CDR3aa: CASSLNAATYEQYF
CDR3nt: TGTGCCAGCAGCTTAAACGCAGCGACCTACGAGCAGTACTTC
abundance: -
d_gene: -
j_gene: TRBJ2-7
v_gene: TRBV7-2

CDR3aa: CASSPQPGQGITGELFF
CDR3nt: TGCGCCAGCAGCCCTCAACCGGGACAGGGAATAACCGGGGAGCTGTTTTTT
abundance: -
d_gene: TRBD1
j_gene: TRBJ2-2
v_gene: TRBV4-3

CDR3aa: CASSTSPGSYEQYF
CDR3nt: TGTGCCAGTAGTACCAGTCCAGGCTCCTACGAGCAGTACTTC
abundance: -
d_gene: -
j_gene: TRBJ2-7
v_gene: TRBV19

CDR3aa: CASSLNGLAADETQYF
CDR3nt: TGTGCCAGCAGTTTAAATGGACTAGCGGCGGACGAGACCCAGTACTTC
abundance: -
d_gene: TRBD2
j_gene: TRBJ2-5
v_gene: TRBV27

CDR3aa: CASSPQDGELFF
CDR3nt: TGTGCCAGCAGCCCTCAGGACGGGGAGCTGTTTTTT
abundance: -
d_gene: -
j_gene: TRBJ2-2
v_gene: TRBV7-9

CDR3aa: CASSVEATGLNEKLFF
CDR3nt: TGTGCCAGCAGCGTAGAGGCAACAGGGCTTAATGAAAAACTGTTTTTT
abundance: -
d_gene: -
j_gene: TRBJ1-4
v_gene: TRBV9

CDR3aa: CASSIASGSGYEQYF
CDR3nt: TGTGCCAGTAGTATAGCTAGCGGGAGTGGCTACGAGCAGTACTTC
abundance: -
d_gene: TRBD2
j_gene: TRBJ2-7
v_gene: TRBV19

CDR3aa: CASSPHIGVSTYEQYF
CDR3nt: TGTGCCAGCAGCCCTCACATAGGGGTAAGCACCTACGAGCAGTACTTC
abundance: -
d_gene: -
j_gene: TRBJ2-7
v_gene: TRBV9

CDR3aa: CASSPTGAPGNTIYF
CDR3nt: TGTGCCAGCAGCCCCACAGGGGCTCCCGGAAACACCATATATTTT
abundance: once
d_gene: TRBD1
j_gene: TRBJ1-3
v_gene: TRBV7-9

CDR3aa: CASSSYRYQETQYF
CDR3nt: TGTGCCAGCAGCTCCTACAGGTACCAAGAGACCCAGTACTTC
abundance: -
d_gene: -
j_gene: TRBJ2-5
v_gene: TRBV7-9

CDR3aa: CASSWGWTSGREDYNEQFF
CDR3nt: TGTGCCAGCAGTTGGGGCTGGACTAGCGGGAGGGAGGACTACAATGAGCAGTTCTTC
abundance: -
d_gene: TRBD2
j_gene: TRBJ2-1
v_gene: TRBV28

CDR3aa: CASNLPGTGFQETQYF
CDR3nt: TGTGCCAGCAACCTACCCGGGACAGGGTTCCAAGAGACCCAGTACTTC
abundance: -
d_gene: TRBD1
j_gene: TRBJ2-5
v_gene: TRBV28

CDR3aa: CASSFDGQGNQPQHF
CDR3nt: TGCGCCAGCAGTTTCGATGGACAGGGGAATCAGCCCCAGCATTTT
abundance: -
d_gene: TRBD1
j_gene: TRBJ1-5
v_gene: TRBV5-1

CDR3aa: CASSFGGAVAKNIQYF
CDR3nt: TGTGCCAGCAGCTTTGGCGGTGCGGTAGCCAAAAACATTCAGTACTTC
abundance: -
d_gene: -
j_gene: TRBJ2-4
v_gene: TRBV5-4

CDR3aa: CATSRALQGPSGNTIYF
CDR3nt: TGTGCCACCAGCAGAGCCCTACAGGGTCCGTCTGGAAACACCATATATTTT
abundance: -
d_gene: -
j_gene: TRBJ1-3
v_gene: TRBV15

CDR3aa: CASSLGPSDRNEQFF
CDR3nt: TGCGCCAGCAGCTTGGGGCCTAGCGATAGGAATGAGCAGTTCTTC
abundance: -
d_gene: -
j_gene: TRBJ2-1
v_gene: TRBV5-1

CDR3aa: CASSLGLAGSTDTQYF
CDR3nt: TGCGCCAGCAGCCTTGGACTAGCGGGGAGCACAGATACGCAGTATTTT
abundance: once
d_gene: TRBD2
j_gene: TRBJ2-3
v_gene: TRBV5-1

CDR3aa: CASRFRDSNSPLHF
CDR3nt: TGTGCCAGCAGGTTTAGGGACAGCAATTCACCCCTCCACTTT
abundance: -
d_gene: TRBD1
j_gene: TRBJ1-6
v_gene: TRBV7-9

CDR3aa: CASSLHGAQETQYF
CDR3nt: TGTGCCAGCAGCCTACACGGAGCCCAAGAGACCCAGTACTTC
abundance: -
d_gene: -
j_gene: TRBJ2-5
v_gene: TRBV9

CDR3aa: CASSPTIRLAKNIQYF
CDR3nt: TGTGCCAGCAGTCCCACGATCCGACTAGCCAAAAACATTCAGTACTTC
abundance: -
d_gene: -
j_gene: TRBJ2-4
v_gene: TRBV27

CDR3aa: CASSQAAGQESPYEQYF
CDR3nt: TGCGCCAGCAGCCAGGCCGCCGGACAGGAATCCCCCTACGAGCAGTACTTC
abundance: -
d_gene: TRBD1
j_gene: TRBJ2-7
v_gene: TRBV4-3

CDR3aa: CASSLGSSETQYF
CDR3nt: TGTGCCAGCAGTTTGGGTAGCTCGGAGACCCAGTACTTC
abundance: -
d_gene: -
j_gene: TRBJ2-5
v_gene: TRBV27

CDR3aa: CASSQVRQATNEKLFF
CDR3nt: TGCGCCAGCAGCCAAGTTAGACAAGCAACTAATGAAAAACTGTTTTTT
abundance: -
d_gene: -
j_gene: TRBJ1-4
v_gene: TRBV4-1

CDR3aa: CASSYSSGYNEQFF
CDR3nt: TGTGCCAGCAGTTACTCAAGCGGCTACAATGAGCAGTTCTTC
abundance: -
d_gene: -
j_gene: TRBJ2-1
v_gene: TRBV6-6

CDR3aa: CASSQDPDGSSYEQYF
CDR3nt: TGCGCCAGCAGCCAAGATCCGGACGGGAGCTCCTACGAGCAGTACTTC
abundance: -
d_gene: -
j_gene: TRBJ2-7
v_gene: TRBV4-1